This T cell receptor beta chain was identified in a study of blood T cell repertoires in COVID-19. The wider study: The cDNA or gDNA used as material had been derived from T cells, B-cell-depleted T cells, or PBMCs.

Germline V gene lookup returns CDR1 SEHNR and CDR2 FQNEAQ (reference sequence). With V trimmed by 3 bases and J by 1 base, 2 bases remained unmatched. The CDR3 covers 16 residues. Seattle patients were enrolled during active infection and followed longitudinally. Source study methods: The assay estimated nucleated cells by amplifying reference gene primers. The method was immunoSEQ multiplex PCR; TCRdb's version includes in-frame clones alone and lacks a portion of them. From that table come the V and J calls and clone size; the DNA was used to work out D and trimming. The repertoire holds some 60,000 clones, roughly 80% seen once, with about a tenth in the top ten.

The J gene is TRBJ2-6, the V gene TRBV7-9; TRBD1 agrees at 8 bases. This TCR was sampled from a man aged 50 to 59 with COVID-19, enrolled during active disease. Sequences were obtained from peripheral blood. The CDR3 loop reads CASSFTGGSGANVLTF. CDR3 DNA: TGTGCCAGCAGCTTCACAGGGGGTTCTGGGGCCAACGTCCTGACTTTC.